These T cell receptor beta chains were read from a single sample in a study of T cells in Graves' hyperthyroidism and ophthalmopathy. From the multiplex PCR reads, TCRdb called clonotypes with MiXCR, one entry per CDR3 protein. The profile covers 200,000 to 250,000 distinct CDR3 sequences, with approximately 16% appearing a single time and over 35% taken by the ten largest. The sequencing input was blood. Receptors were obtained from a man aged 35 to 55 with Graves' hyperthyroidism. Both conserved end residues are part of each CDR3. D genes are given only for firm matches. Expanded clones get a size class; other rows say once, few or many, or leave the size out.

j_gene | d_gene | len | v_gene | abundance | CDR3aa | CDR3nt
TRBJ2-3 | NA | 14 | TRBV20-1 | NA | CSATKPLEADTQYF | TGCAGTGCTACAAAACCACTTGAAGCAGATACGCAGTATTTT
TRBJ2-1 | NA | 15 | TRBV9 | NA | CASSVVSQSYNEQFF | TGTGCCAGCAGCGTAGTCTCACAGTCCTACAATGAGCAGTTCTTC
TRBJ2-7 | TRBD1 | 15 | TRBV5-1 | NA | CASSWAGTGDMEQYF | TGCGCCAGCAGCTGGGCAGGGACAGGTGATATGGAGCAGTACTTC
TRBJ2-2 | TRBD2 | 20 | TRBV7-9 | few | CASSSRRVGGTNPNTGELFF | TGTGCCAGCAGCTCTCGCCGGGTGGGGGGGACTAACCCGAACACCGGGGAGCTGTTTTTT
TRBJ1-1 | TRBD1 | 14 | TRBV19 | NA | CASKRDRGDTEAFF | TGTGCCAGCAAGAGGGACAGGGGAGACACTGAAGCTTTCTTT
TRBJ1-5 | TRBD1 | 15 | TRBV30 | NA | CAWSRGQSGNQPQHF | TGTGCCTGGAGTAGGGGGCAGAGCGGCAATCAGCCCCAGCATTTT
TRBJ2-3 | TRBD1 | 14 | TRBV6-1 | NA | CASGPQGSTDTQYF | TGTGCCAGCGGCCCACAGGGGAGCACAGATACGCAGTATTTT
TRBJ1-1 | NA | 14 | TRBV5-8 | NA | CASSLSTFPGEAFF | TGTGCCAGCAGCTTGTCGACATTCCCAGGGGAAGCTTTCTTT
TRBJ2-1 | NA | 16 | TRBV7-2 | many | CASSYRRGITYNEQFF | TGTGCCAGCAGCTACAGACGGGGAATTACCTACAATGAGCAGTTCTTC
TRBJ1-6 | NA | 15 | TRBV28 | NA | CASTTKVQNNPPLHF | TGTGCCAGCACCACGAAGGTTCAGAACAATCCACCCCTCCACTTT
TRBJ2-2 | TRBD1 | 15 | TRBV7-9 | few | CASSPMTGVTGELFF | TGTGCCAGCAGCCCGATGACAGGGGTAACCGGGGAGCTGTTTTTT
TRBJ2-2 | TRBD2 | 16 | TRBV24-1 | NA | CATSPARTSRAGELFF | TGTGCCACCAGCCCCGCCCGGACTAGCCGGGCCGGGGAGCTGTTTTTT
TRBJ2-5 | NA | 14 | TRBV9 | few | CASSVTSRQETQYF | TGTGCCAGCAGCGTAACGAGCAGACAAGAGACCCAGTACTTC
TRBJ2-7 | NA | 15 | TRBV28 | many | CASRSSGDSAYEQYF | TGTGCCAGCAGATCTTCGGGGGATTCAGCCTACGAGCAGTACTTC
TRBJ2-7 | NA | 16 | TRBV20-1 | many | CSARDFGQHNPYEQYF | TGCAGTGCTAGAGATTTTGGACAGCATAATCCCTACGAGCAGTACTTC
TRBJ2-7 | NA | 16 | TRBV6-2/TRBV6-3 | few | CASSYSNSQEAYEQYF | TGTGCCAGCAGTTACTCGAACAGTCAAGAGGCCTACGAGCAGTACTTC
TRBJ2-1 | TRBD1 | 16 | TRBV7-9 | many | CASSTDGTGDPIEQFF | TGTGCCAGCAGCACTGACGGGACAGGGGATCCAATTGAGCAGTTCTTC
TRBJ2-5 | TRBD2 | 18 | TRBV28 | many | CASSSDGTSGGPGETQYF | TGTGCCAGCAGTTCCGACGGGACTAGCGGGGGGCCGGGAGAGACCCAGTACTTC
TRBJ2-1 | TRBD2 | 15 | TRBV7-2 | many | CASSLLAGVTMKGFF | TGTGCCAGCAGCTTACTAGCGGGGGTTACAATGAAGGGGTTCTTC
TRBJ2-5 | NA | 13 | TRBV20-1 | many | CSASYSNQETQYF | TGCAGTGCTAGCTACAGCAACCAAGAGACCCAGTACTTC
TRBJ2-3 | TRBD1 | 15 | TRBV6-6 | many | CASSYGTGRSDTQYF | TGTGCCAGCAGTTACGGGACAGGGCGCTCAGATACGCAGTATTTT
TRBJ2-3 | TRBD2 | 14 | TRBV20-1 | many | CSADSGASTDTQYF | TGCAGTGCTGACAGCGGGGCAAGCACAGATACGCAGTATTTT
TRBJ1-6 | NA | 15 | TRBV7-9 | few | CASSLSGGGGSPLHF | TGTGCCAGCAGCTTATCGGGGGGTGGCGGATCACCCCTCCACTTT
TRBJ1-5 | NA | 13 | TRBV12-3/TRBV12-4 | NA | CASHREMGQPQHF | TGTGCCAGCCATCGGGAGATGGGTCAGCCCCAGCATTTT
TRBJ2-1 | TRBD2 | 14 | TRBV20-1 | NA | CSAGGGGGYNEQFF | TGCAGTGCTGGGGGGGGGGGTGGGTACAATGAGCAGTTCTTC
TRBJ1-5 | TRBD1 | 14 | TRBV19 | NA | CASTTDRGDQPQHF | TGTGCCAGTACCACTGACAGGGGCGATCAGCCCCAGCATTTT
TRBJ2-7 | TRBD1 | 16 | TRBV15 | many | CATSVVRGLLSYEQYF | TGTGCCACCAGCGTCGTAAGGGGGCTACTTTCCTACGAGCAGTACTTC
TRBJ2-7 | NA | 12 | TRBV6-1 | few | CASTRLGGEQYF | TGTGCCAGCACCAGATTAGGAGGGGAGCAGTACTTC
TRBJ2-3 | NA | 13 | TRBV29-1 | few | CSVEAQGSDTQYF | TGCAGCGTTGAGGCCCAGGGCTCAGATACGCAGTATTTT
TRBJ2-1 | TRBD2 | 16 | TRBV6-4 | many | CASSERAGGLYNEQFF | TGTGCCAGCAGTGAAAGAGCGGGGGGGCTCTACAATGAGCAGTTCTTC
TRBJ2-7 | TRBD1 | 15 | TRBV30 | many | CAWSVGTGHTYEQYF | TGTGCCTGGAGTGTCGGGACAGGGCACACCTACGAGCAGTACTTC
TRBJ2-3 | TRBD1 | 13 | TRBV2 | many | CAGGQGATDTQYF | TGTGCCGGAGGACAGGGGGCCACAGATACGCAGTATTTT
TRBJ2-5 | NA | 12 | TRBV4-1 | many | CASSPDLGTQYF | TGCGCCAGCAGCCCGGATCTTGGGACCCAGTACTTC
TRBJ2-3 | TRBD2 | 16 | TRBV20-1 | NA | CSASGLAGASTDTQYF | TGCAGTGCTAGCGGACTAGCTGGTGCTAGCACAGATACGCAGTATTTT
TRBJ1-5 | TRBD1 | 17 | TRBV7-9 | few | CASSPSTGTGGGQPQHF | TGTGCCAGCAGCCCTTCTACCGGGACAGGGGGCGGTCAGCCCCAGCATTTT